What follows is one T cell receptor beta chain and its context. Its antigen is not identified. This sample is part of a study of cytomegalovirus exposure and HLA in healthy donors. PCR involved 60 Vbeta and 13 Jbeta primers. Method: immunoSEQ multiplex PCR; TCRdb's copy keeps in-frame clones and lacks some. The sample has about 65,000 clones. General study points: Roughly uniform depth of sequencing across donors was assumed in presence/absence analyses. Rare TCR sequences dominated, though some public TCRs recurred in many donors.

The CDR3 has 17 residues. Trimming at V came to 0 bases and at J to 5 bases, leaving 11 bases not matched to a gene. CDR1 SGDLS and CDR2 YYNGEE come from the germline V gene. The sequenced material came from PBMCs. The source of this sequence is a boy aged 10-17 years in good health and CMV-seronegative. The chain links TRBV9 to TRBJ2-1, with 7 bases that match TRBD2. The CDR3 sequence is CASSVVVSAGRNNEQFF. CDR3 coding DNA: TGTGCCAGCAGCGTAGTTGTCTCAGCGGGGAGAAACAATGAGCAGTTCTTC.